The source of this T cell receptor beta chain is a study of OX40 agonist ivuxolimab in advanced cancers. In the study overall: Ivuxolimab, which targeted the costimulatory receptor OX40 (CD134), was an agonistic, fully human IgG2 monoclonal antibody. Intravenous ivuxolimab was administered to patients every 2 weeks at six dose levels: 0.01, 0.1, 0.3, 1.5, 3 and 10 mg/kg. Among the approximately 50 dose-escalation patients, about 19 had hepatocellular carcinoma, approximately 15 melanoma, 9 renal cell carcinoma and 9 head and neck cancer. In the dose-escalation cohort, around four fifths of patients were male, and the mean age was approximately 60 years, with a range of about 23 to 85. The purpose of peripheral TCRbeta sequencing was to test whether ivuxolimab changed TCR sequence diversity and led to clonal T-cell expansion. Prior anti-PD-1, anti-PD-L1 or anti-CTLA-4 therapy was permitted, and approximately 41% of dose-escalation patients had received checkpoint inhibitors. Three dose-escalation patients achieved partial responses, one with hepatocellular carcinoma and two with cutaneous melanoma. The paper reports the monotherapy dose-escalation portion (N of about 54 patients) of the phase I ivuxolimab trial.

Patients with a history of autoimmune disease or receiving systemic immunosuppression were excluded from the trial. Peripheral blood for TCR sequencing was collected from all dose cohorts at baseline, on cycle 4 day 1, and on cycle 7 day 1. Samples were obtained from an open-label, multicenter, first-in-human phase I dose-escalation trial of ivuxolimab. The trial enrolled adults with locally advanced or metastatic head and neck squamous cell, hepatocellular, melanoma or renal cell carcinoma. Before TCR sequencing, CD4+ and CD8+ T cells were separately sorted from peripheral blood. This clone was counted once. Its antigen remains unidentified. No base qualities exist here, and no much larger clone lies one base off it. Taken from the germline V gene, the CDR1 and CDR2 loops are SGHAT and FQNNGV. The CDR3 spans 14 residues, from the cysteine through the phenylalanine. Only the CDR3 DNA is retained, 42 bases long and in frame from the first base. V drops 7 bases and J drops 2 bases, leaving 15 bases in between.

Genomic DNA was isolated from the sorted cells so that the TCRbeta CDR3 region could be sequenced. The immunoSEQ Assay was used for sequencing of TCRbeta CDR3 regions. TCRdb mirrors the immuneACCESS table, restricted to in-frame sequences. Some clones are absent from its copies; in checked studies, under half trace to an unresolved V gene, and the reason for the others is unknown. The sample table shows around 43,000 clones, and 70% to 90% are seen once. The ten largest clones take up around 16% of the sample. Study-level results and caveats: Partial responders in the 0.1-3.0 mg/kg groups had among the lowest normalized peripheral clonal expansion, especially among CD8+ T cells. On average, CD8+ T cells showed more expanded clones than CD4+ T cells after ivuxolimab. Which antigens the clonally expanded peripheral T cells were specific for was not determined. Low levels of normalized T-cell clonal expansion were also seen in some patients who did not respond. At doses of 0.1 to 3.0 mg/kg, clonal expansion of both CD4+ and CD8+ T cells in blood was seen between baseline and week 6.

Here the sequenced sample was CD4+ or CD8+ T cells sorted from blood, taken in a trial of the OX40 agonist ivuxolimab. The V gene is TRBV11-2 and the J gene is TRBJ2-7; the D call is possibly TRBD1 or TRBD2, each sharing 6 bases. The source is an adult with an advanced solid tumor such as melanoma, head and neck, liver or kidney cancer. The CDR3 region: CASIGGLPPYEQYF. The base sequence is TGTGCCAGCATAGGGGGGCTCCCCCCCTACGAGCAGTACTTC. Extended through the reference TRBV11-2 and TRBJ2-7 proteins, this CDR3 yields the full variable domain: EAGVAQSPRYKIIEKRQSVAFWCNPISGHATLYWYQQILGQGPKLLIQFQNNGVVDDSQLPKDRFSAERLKGVDSTLKIQPAKLEDSAVYLCASIGGLPPYEQYFGPGTRLTVT.